The present T cell receptor beta chain was sequenced within a study of blood T cell repertoires in COVID-19. Background on the study: T cells, B-cell-depleted T cells, or PBMCs provided the cDNA or gDNA that served as material.

Germline V gives CDR1 KGHSH, CDR2 LQKENI. V gave up 3 bases and J gave up 4 bases; unmatched junction bases: 6. The CDR3 length is 16 residues. The table came from immunoSEQ multiplex PCR; TCRdb's copy has only in-frame clones and leaves some out. The data show about 35,000 clones, about 80% seen once. This TCR derives from a man in his fifties or sixties with acute or convalescent COVID-19. Sequencing used peripheral blood. The chain links TRBV18 to TRBJ2-6; 7 bases are shared with TRBD1. CDR3 bases: TGTGCCAGCTCACCGATAACAGGGGTAGGGGCCAACGTCCTGACTTTC. Translated, it gives CASSPITGVGANVLTF.